This T cell receptor (beta chain) was sequenced for a study of cytomegalovirus exposure and HLA in healthy donors. Study conclusions and caveats: The study recorded 150 to 200 TCR beta chains that were cytomegalovirus-associated. In vitro experiments confirmed that three CMV-associated chains were specific for CMV antigens.

Germline V CDR1 and CDR2: MDHEN, SYDVKM. Deletions cut 6 bases from V and 4 bases from J, with 10 bases between. CDR3 length: 12 amino acids. With 60 Vbeta and 13 Jbeta primers, the PCR was carried out. In the authors' methods: Around 10 million of the 75 million to 95 million unique TCR beta chains counted in a later analysis were shared. The assay was immunoSEQ multiplex PCR, and TCRdb's table has in-frame clones only and misses some. The V and J calls and clone size were taken over from that table, and D and trimming were inferred from the DNA. The table shows about 150,000 clones, with 79% occurring only once. Regarding this clone: The antigen is unknown.

Sample: PBMCs. The sequence derives from a man aged 50 or older in good health and CMV-seropositive. The chain links TRBV28 to TRBJ2-7; a weak D match, TRBD2 (6 bases). The CDR3 here is CASSGTYYEQYF. CDR3 DNA sequence: TGTGCCAGCAGCGGGACTTATTACGAGCAGTACTTC.